One and the same sample provided the 2 T cell receptor beta chains below, sequenced in a study of cytomegalovirus exposure and HLA in healthy donors. This table comes from immunoSEQ multiplex PCR, and its TCRdb copy is limited to in-frame clones, with some not included. Among some 76,000 clones, roughly 95% were seen once, and the ten largest hold approximately 3.6%. Sequences were obtained from PBMCs. The receptors stem from a young woman in good health and CMV-seropositive.

The chain is built from TRBV30 and TRBJ1-2; D call uncertain. Germline V gene lookup returns CDR1 GTSNPN and CDR2 SVGIG (reference sequence). This CDR3 contains 11 residues. The V end was cut by 2 bases, the J end by 1 base, with 2 bases between. DNA of the CDR3: TGTGCCTGGAGTCGTAACTATGGCTACACCTTC. This sequence encodes CAWSRNYGYTF. Drawing the rest from reference TRBV30 and TRBJ1-2, the complete variable domain is SQTIHQWPATLVQPVGSPLSLECTVEGTSNPNLYWYRQAAGRGLQLLFYSVGIGQISSEVPQNLSASRPQDRQFILSSKKLLLSDSGFYLCAWSRNYGYTFGSGTRLTVV.

The chain recombines TRBV11-3 with TRBJ2-5, with a possible D match to TRBD2 (6 bases). CDR3 size: 13 residues. Trimming removed 5 bases at V and 3 bases at J, with 10 bases between. Germline V gives CDR1 SGHNT, CDR2 YENEEA. CDR3 loop: CASSIAEEETQYF. The CDR3 nucleotides are TGTGCCAGCAGCATAGCGGAGGAAGAGACCCAGTACTTC.